This T cell receptor (beta chain) was recovered during a study of technical replicates of blood from several donors. This CDR3 spans 15 amino acids. V was clipped by 1 base and J by 0 bases, with 9 bases between them. The germline V gene encodes CDR1 SGHVS and CDR2 FQNEAQ. Sequencing used immunoSEQ multiplex PCR; TCRdb keeps in-frame clones, though not all of them. The sample has some 14,000 clones; 75% to 90% are singletons. Sample: PBMCs. V gene TRBV7-8 combines with J gene TRBJ1-1; D is unresolved. The clonotype was recovered from a human donor in good health. CDR3 bases: TGTGCCAGCAGCTTAGGTTTCCCCATGAACACTGAAGCTTTCTTT. As protein: CASSLGFPMNTEAFF.